This T cell receptor (beta chain) stems from a study of cytomegalovirus exposure and HLA in healthy donors. About the study: Ancestry clustering placed around 81% of approximately 370 genotyped donors in the Caucasian-associated cluster. Study outcomes and limitations: HLA alleles were associated with fewer than 20,000 TCR beta sequences in a later analysis at 0.05 false discovery rate. Certain indistinguishable V segments, among them TRBV6-2 and TRBV6-3, were excluded.

V lost 3 bases, J lost 4 bases, and 9 bases lay in between. Per germline, CDR1 MDHEN and CDR2 SYDVKM. The CDR3 sequence is 13 residues long. With 60 Vbeta and 13 Jbeta primers, the PCR was carried out. Sequencing was performed with immunoSEQ multiplex PCR; in TCRdb, only in-frame clones are kept and a portion is missing. The data contain about 97,000 clones, roughly four fifths of them singletons. As concerns this clone: As yet, its antigen is unknown.

Each donor's status was that of a healthy bone marrow donor. The sample was PBMCs. The source of this sequence is a male donor in good health and CMV-seropositive. The chain links TRBV28 to TRBJ1-2; D not resolved. The CDR3 here is CASSFLIAYGYTF. CDR3 DNA sequence: TGTGCCAGCAGTTTTCTTATAGCCTATGGCTACACCTTC.